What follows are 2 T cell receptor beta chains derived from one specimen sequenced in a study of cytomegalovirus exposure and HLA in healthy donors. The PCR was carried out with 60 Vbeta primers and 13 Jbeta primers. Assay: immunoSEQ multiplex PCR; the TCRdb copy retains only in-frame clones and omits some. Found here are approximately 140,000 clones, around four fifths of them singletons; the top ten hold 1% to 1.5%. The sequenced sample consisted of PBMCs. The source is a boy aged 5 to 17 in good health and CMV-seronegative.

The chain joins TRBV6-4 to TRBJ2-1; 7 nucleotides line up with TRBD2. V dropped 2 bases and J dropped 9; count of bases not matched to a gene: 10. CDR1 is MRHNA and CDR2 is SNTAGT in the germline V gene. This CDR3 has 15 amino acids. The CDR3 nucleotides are TGTGCCAGCAGTGACGATGAAACGGGAGGAGGTGAGCAGTTCTTC. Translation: CASSDDETGGGEQFF.

The CDR3 DNA sequence: TGTGCCAGCAAGACAGGCCAAGAGACCCAGTACTTC. It is translated as CASKTGQETQYF. The gene calls are TRBV2 and TRBJ2-5; tentative D call: TRBD1 (6 bases). The V end lost 7 bases, the J end lost 1 base, and 7 bases lay between the germline ends. The germline CDR1 and CDR2 sequences are SNHLY and FYNNEI. The CDR3 is made up of 12 amino acids.